These T cell receptor beta chains were read from a single sample in a study of shared clonotypes between healthy human individuals. Produced via immunoSEQ multiplex PCR; TCRdb's table is partial and in-frame only. The table records 1.6 million or so clones, more than 95% of them present only once. The sample was naive CD4+ T cells sorted from blood. These receptors came from a man aged 25 to 40 in good health. Both conserved end residues are part of each CDR3. The order of the fields is V gene, D gene, clone size, J gene, CDR3 protein, CDR3 DNA. The D gene is left open where the match is weak. Clone size is given for some rows only: seen once, a few or many times, or a class if the clone is expanded.

V: TRBV25-1; D: .; size: .; J: TRBJ1-1; CDR3: CASSEYPGFTEAFF; DNA: TGTGCCAGCAGTGAATATCCCGGGTTCACTGAAGCTTTCTTT
V: TRBV28; D: TRBD2; size: once; J: TRBJ2-1; CDR3: CATGLAGVTEQFF; DNA: TGTGCCACAGGACTAGCGGGAGTAACGGAGCAGTTCTTC
V: TRBV27; D: TRBD2; size: .; J: TRBJ2-7; CDR3: CASSVGLAGLYEQYF; DNA: TGTGCCAGCAGTGTGGGACTAGCGGGACTCTACGAGCAGTACTTC
V: TRBV19; D: .; size: .; J: TRBJ2-3; CDR3: CASSIVGTDTQYF; DNA: TGTGCCAGTAGTATTGTCGGGACGGATACGCAGTATTTT
V: TRBV10-3; D: .; size: .; J: TRBJ2-5; CDR3: CAISLDSIQETQYF; DNA: TGTGCCATCAGCCTGGACAGTATTCAAGAGACCCAGTACTTC
V: TRBV19; D: TRBD2; size: .; J: TRBJ2-2; CDR3: CASSISIAGRDTGELFF; DNA: TGTGCCAGTAGTATATCCATAGCGGGAAGGGACACCGGGGAGCTGTTTTTT
V: TRBV7-9; D: .; size: once; J: TRBJ1-1; CDR3: CAGILNTEAFF; DNA: TGTGCCGGGATATTAAACACTGAAGCTTTCTTT
V: TRBV2; D: .; size: .; J: TRBJ1-1; CDR3: CASSVGGTEAFF; DNA: TGTGCCAGCAGTGTAGGTGGGACTGAAGCTTTCTTT
V: TRBV18; D: .; size: .; J: TRBJ2-1; CDR3: CASSPGASSYNEQFF; DNA: TGTGCCAGCTCACCAGGCGCTAGCTCCTACAATGAGCAGTTCTTC
V: TRBV18; D: TRBD1; size: .; J: TRBJ1-1; CDR3: CASSPAGTGGTEAFF; DNA: TGTGCCAGCTCACCAGCCGGGACAGGGGGCACTGAAGCTTTCTTT
V: TRBV7-4; D: .; size: .; J: TRBJ2-6; CDR3: CVVSRSGANVLTF; DNA: TGTGTCGTCAGCCGCTCTGGGGCCAACGTCCTGACTTTC
V: TRBV5-4; D: .; size: few; J: TRBJ2-7; CDR3: CASSLGQPSRYEQYF; DNA: TGTGCCAGCAGCTTGGGACAGCCTAGCCGATACGAGCAGTACTTC
V: TRBV4-1; D: TRBD2; size: .; J: TRBJ2-3; CDR3: CASSQDWTRGTDTQYF; DNA: TGCGCCAGCAGCCAAGATTGGACTAGAGGCACAGATACGCAGTATTTT
V: TRBV19; D: .; size: .; J: TRBJ1-5; CDR3: CAGAVGNQPQHF; DNA: TGTGCCGGAGCTGTTGGGAATCAGCCCCAGCATTTT
V: TRBV11-2; D: TRBD2; size: .; J: TRBJ2-3; CDR3: CASSLAGGREFTQYF; DNA: TGTGCCAGCAGCTTAGCGGGAGGGCGGGAGTTCACGCAGTATTTT
V: TRBV30; D: TRBD1; size: once; J: TRBJ1-2; CDR3: CAWMESSDRRNYGYTF; DNA: TGTGCCTGGATGGAGAGCTCGGACAGGAGAAACTATGGCTACACCTTC
V: TRBV7-9; D: .; size: .; J: TRBJ1-2; CDR3: CASSPPILVGYTF; DNA: TGTGCCAGCAGCCCCCCGATTTTGGTTGGCTACACCTTC
V: TRBV18; D: .; size: .; J: TRBJ1-1; CDR3: CASSPPTDYTEAFF; DNA: TGTGCCAGCTCACCACCCACAGATTACACTGAAGCTTTCTTT
V: TRBV30; D: .; size: .; J: TRBJ2-7; CDR3: CAWRGDYEQYF; DNA: TGTGCCTGGAGGGGGGACTACGAGCAGTACTTC
V: TRBV15; D: .; size: .; J: TRBJ2-2; CDR3: CATSRALWDAGELFF; DNA: TGTGCCACCAGCAGAGCCCTATGGGACGCCGGGGAGCTGTTTTTT
V: TRBV6-5; D: .; size: .; J: TRBJ2-2; CDR3: CASSYGLAPGELFF; DNA: TGTGCCAGCAGTTACGGGCTAGCCCCCGGGGAGCTGTTTTTT
V: TRBV4-1; D: .; size: .; J: TRBJ2-5; CDR3: CASSQRETQYF; DNA: TGCGCCAGCAGCCAACGAGAGACCCAGTACTTC
V: TRBV30; D: TRBD1; size: .; J: TRBJ2-3; CDR3: CAWSPGQGRTDTQYF; DNA: TGTGCCTGGAGCCCGGGACAGGGGAGAACAGATACGCAGTATTTT
V: TRBV30; D: TRBD2; size: .; J: TRBJ2-3; CDR3: CAWSSPLAEITDTQYF; DNA: TGTGCCTGGAGTTCCCCGCTAGCGGAAATCACAGATACGCAGTATTTT
V: TRBV13; D: .; size: once; J: TRBJ1-2; CDR3: CASSLPAPNYGYTF; DNA: TGTGCCAGCAGCTTACCGGCGCCTAACTATGGCTACACCTTC
V: TRBV5-4; D: .; size: .; J: TRBJ2-7; CDR3: CASSGPYEQYF; DNA: TGTGCCAGCAGCGGGCCCTACGAGCAGTACTTC
V: TRBV7-9; D: .; size: .; J: TRBJ1-4; CDR3: CASSLAGGLEKLFF; DNA: TGTGCCAGCAGCTTAGCAGGGGGTCTTGAAAAACTGTTTTTT
V: TRBV28; D: .; size: .; J: TRBJ1-5; CDR3: CASSESDQPQHF; DNA: TGTGCCAGCAGCGAGTCGGATCAGCCCCAGCATTTT
V: TRBV28; D: .; size: few; J: TRBJ2-7; CDR3: CASTALDEQYF; DNA: TGTGCCAGCACAGCACTGGACGAGCAGTACTTC
V: TRBV5-4; D: .; size: .; J: TRBJ2-1; CDR3: CASSSQQGSEQFF; DNA: TGTGCCAGCAGCTCGCAACAGGGCAGTGAGCAGTTCTTC
V: TRBV7-2; D: .; size: .; J: TRBJ2-1; CDR3: CASSLSPYNEQFF; DNA: TGTGCCAGCAGCTTATCCCCCTACAATGAGCAGTTCTTC
V: TRBV2; D: TRBD2; size: .; J: TRBJ2-5; CDR3: CASIKGGLAGIQETQYF; DNA: TGTGCCAGCATCAAAGGGGGGCTAGCGGGGATCCAAGAGACCCAGTACTTC
V: TRBV5-4; D: TRBD2; size: once; J: TRBJ2-1; CDR3: CASSSQLGGRFLEQFF; DNA: TGTGCCAGCAGCTCCCAGTTGGGCGGGAGGTTCCTTGAGCAGTTCTTC
V: TRBV6-4; D: TRBD2; size: .; J: TRBJ2-1; CDR3: CASSDSGLGNNEQFF; DNA: TGTGCCAGCAGTGACTCAGGACTAGGAAACAATGAGCAGTTCTTC
V: TRBV6-5; D: TRBD1; size: .; J: TRBJ1-1; CDR3: CASSYSPGQRNTEAFF; DNA: TGTGCCAGCAGTTACTCGCCGGGACAGCGAAACACTGAAGCTTTCTTT
V: TRBV10-3; D: .; size: .; J: TRBJ1-3; CDR3: CAISSDRSSGNTIYF; DNA: TGTGCCATCAGTAGCGACAGAAGCTCTGGAAACACCATATATTTT
V: TRBV13; D: .; size: .; J: TRBJ2-7; CDR3: CASSLTRETYEQYF; DNA: TGTGCCAGCAGCTTAACGCGGGAAACCTACGAGCAGTACTTC
V: TRBV5-1; D: TRBD2; size: .; J: TRBJ2-2; CDR3: CASSLELALPGELFF; DNA: TGCGCCAGCAGCTTGGAACTAGCGTTGCCCGGGGAGCTGTTTTTT
V: TRBV5-6; D: TRBD1; size: .; J: TRBJ1-2; CDR3: CASSFTGGPNYGYTF; DNA: TGTGCCAGCAGTTTTACAGGGGGGCCTAACTATGGCTACACCTTC
V: TRBV5-5; D: TRBD1; size: .; J: TRBJ2-7; CDR3: CASSLVVTGLYEQYF; DNA: TGTGCCAGCAGCTTGGTGGTGACAGGGTTGTACGAGCAGTACTTC
V: TRBV9; D: .; size: .; J: TRBJ2-3; CDR3: CASSRDFTDTQYF; DNA: TGTGCCAGCAGCCGGGACTTCACAGATACGCAGTATTTT
V: TRBV4-3; D: .; size: .; J: TRBJ2-7; CDR3: CASSLGSAVGEQYF; DNA: TGCGCCAGCAGCCTCGGTTCAGCAGTCGGCGAGCAGTACTTC
V: TRBV11-2; D: .; size: .; J: TRBJ2-7; CDR3: CASSLEAGVYEQYF; DNA: TGTGCCAGCAGCTTAGAGGCAGGGGTCTACGAGCAGTACTTC
V: TRBV5-4; D: TRBD2; size: .; J: TRBJ2-5; CDR3: CASSSPGLKETQYF; DNA: TGTGCCAGCAGCTCTCCGGGACTAAAAGAGACCCAGTACTTC
V: TRBV4-1; D: TRBD2; size: .; J: TRBJ2-1; CDR3: CASSQSLGLAGHVQFF; DNA: TGCGCCAGCAGCCAAAGTTTGGGACTAGCGGGACATGTGCAGTTCTTC
V: TRBV5-1; D: .; size: .; J: TRBJ1-1; CDR3: CASSFGGPQNTEAFF; DNA: TGCGCCAGCAGCTTTGGGGGGCCCCAGAACACTGAAGCTTTCTTT
V: TRBV19; D: .; size: .; J: TRBJ1-5; CDR3: CASSPRGIQPQHF; DNA: TGTGCCAGTAGTCCTCGGGGCATCCAGCCCCAGCATTTT
V: TRBV6-4; D: TRBD2; size: .; J: TRBJ2-1; CDR3: CASSRDPGGYEQFF; DNA: TGTGCCAGCAGTCGGGACCCCGGGGGGTATGAGCAGTTCTTC
V: TRBV18; D: .; size: .; J: TRBJ2-7; CDR3: CASSPNSYEQYF; DNA: TGTGCCAGCTCACCCAACTCCTACGAGCAGTACTTC
V: TRBV7-8; D: .; size: .; J: TRBJ2-1; CDR3: CASSHRGGAYNEQFF; DNA: TGTGCCAGCAGCCATAGGGGGGGGGCCTACAATGAGCAGTTCTTC
V: TRBV7-2; D: .; size: .; J: TRBJ1-2; CDR3: CASTMTGGGGYTF; DNA: TGTGCCAGCACCATGACAGGAGGTGGCGGCTACACCTTC
V: TRBV7-6; D: .; size: .; J: TRBJ1-5; CDR3: CASSLDEGFNQPQHF; DNA: TGTGCCAGCAGCTTAGACGAGGGGTTCAATCAGCCCCAGCATTTT
V: TRBV11-3; D: TRBD1; size: .; J: TRBJ2-7; CDR3: CASSKRDSDLEQYF; DNA: TGTGCCAGCAGCAAAAGGGACAGCGACCTCGAGCAGTACTTC